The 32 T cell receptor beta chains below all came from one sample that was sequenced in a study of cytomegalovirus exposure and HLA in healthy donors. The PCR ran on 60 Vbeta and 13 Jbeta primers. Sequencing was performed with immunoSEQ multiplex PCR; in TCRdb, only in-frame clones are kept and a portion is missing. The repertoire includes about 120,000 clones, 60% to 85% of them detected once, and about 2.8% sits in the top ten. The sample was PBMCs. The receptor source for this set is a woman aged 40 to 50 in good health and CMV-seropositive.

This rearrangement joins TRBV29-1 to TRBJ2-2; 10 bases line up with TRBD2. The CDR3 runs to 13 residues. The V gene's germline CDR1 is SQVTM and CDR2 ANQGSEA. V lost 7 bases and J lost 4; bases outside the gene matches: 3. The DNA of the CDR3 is TGCAGCGGGAGCGGGAGGGCCACCGGGGAGCTGTTTTTT. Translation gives CSGSGRATGELFF.

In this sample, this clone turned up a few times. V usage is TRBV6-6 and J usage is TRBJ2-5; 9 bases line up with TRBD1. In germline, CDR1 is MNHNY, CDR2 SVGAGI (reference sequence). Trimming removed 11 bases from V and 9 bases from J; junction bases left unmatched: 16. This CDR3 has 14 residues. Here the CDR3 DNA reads TGTGCCCCTTTTGGGACAGGGACTCTGGGGGCCCAGTACTTC. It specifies CAPFGTGTLGAQYF.

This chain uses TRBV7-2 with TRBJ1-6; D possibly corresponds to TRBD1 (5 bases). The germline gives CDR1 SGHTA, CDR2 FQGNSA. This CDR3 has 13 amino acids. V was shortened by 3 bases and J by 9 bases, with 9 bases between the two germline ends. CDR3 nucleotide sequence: TGTGCCAGCAGCTTCCCCAGGGCTTCACCCCTCCACTTT. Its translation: CASSFPRASPLHF.

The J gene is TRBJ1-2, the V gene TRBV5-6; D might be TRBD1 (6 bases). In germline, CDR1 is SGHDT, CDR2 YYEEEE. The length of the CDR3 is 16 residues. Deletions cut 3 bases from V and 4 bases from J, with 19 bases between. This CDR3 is CASSSPELDRAYGYTF. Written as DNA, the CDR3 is TGTGCCAGCAGCTCGCCTGAGCTGGACAGAGCCTATGGCTACACCTTC.

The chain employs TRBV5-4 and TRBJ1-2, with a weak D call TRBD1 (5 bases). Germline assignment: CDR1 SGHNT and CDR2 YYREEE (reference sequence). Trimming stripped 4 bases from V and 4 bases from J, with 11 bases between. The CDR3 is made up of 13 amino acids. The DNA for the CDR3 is TGTGCCAGCAGCGTCAGGGAAAGCTATGGCTACACCTTC. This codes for CASSVRESYGYTF.

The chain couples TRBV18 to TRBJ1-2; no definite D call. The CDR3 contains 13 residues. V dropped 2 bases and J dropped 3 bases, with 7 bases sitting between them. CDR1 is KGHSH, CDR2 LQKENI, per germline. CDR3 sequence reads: CASSPSEDYGYTF. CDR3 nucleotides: TGTGCCAGCTCACCATCGGAGGACTATGGCTACACCTTC.

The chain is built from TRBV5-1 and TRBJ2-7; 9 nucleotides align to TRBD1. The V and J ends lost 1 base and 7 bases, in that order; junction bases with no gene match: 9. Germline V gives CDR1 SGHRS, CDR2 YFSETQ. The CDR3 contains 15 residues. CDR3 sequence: CASSLSGTGSGEQYF. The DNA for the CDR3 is TGCGCCAGCAGCTTGTCCGGGACAGGGTCCGGGGAGCAGTACTTC.

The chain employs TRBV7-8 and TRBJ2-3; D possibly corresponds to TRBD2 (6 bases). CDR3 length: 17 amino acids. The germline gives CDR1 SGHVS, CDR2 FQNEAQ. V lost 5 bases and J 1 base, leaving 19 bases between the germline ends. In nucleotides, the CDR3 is TGTGCCAGCAGCCCGATTGACTGGGAGGTTGGCACAGATACGCAGTATTTT. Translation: CASSPIDWEVGTDTQYF.

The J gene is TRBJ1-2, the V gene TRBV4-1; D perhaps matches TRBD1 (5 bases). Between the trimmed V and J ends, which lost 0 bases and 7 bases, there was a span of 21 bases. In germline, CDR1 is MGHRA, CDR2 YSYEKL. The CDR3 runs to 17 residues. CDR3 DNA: TGCGCCAGCAGCCAAGATATCCCGGCTGGGCTCGGGGGTGGCTACACCTTC. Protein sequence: CASSQDIPAGLGGGYTF.

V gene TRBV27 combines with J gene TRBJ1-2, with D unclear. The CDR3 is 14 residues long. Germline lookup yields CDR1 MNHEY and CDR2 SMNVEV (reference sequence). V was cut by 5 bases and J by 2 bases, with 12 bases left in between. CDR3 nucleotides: TGTGCCAGCAGTACACCGCCCCCAAACTATGGCTACACCTTC. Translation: CASSTPPPNYGYTF.

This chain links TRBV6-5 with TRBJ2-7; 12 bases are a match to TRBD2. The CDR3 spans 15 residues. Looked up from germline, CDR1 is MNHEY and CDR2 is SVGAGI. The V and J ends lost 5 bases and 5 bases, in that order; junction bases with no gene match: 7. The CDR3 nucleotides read TGTGCCAGCAGTCAGACTAGCGGGAGCGTCGACGAGCAGTACTTC. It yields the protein CASSQTSGSVDEQYF.

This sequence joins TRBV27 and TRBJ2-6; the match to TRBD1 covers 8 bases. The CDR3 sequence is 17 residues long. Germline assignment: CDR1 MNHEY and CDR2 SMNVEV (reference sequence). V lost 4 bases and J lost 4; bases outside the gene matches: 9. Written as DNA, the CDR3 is TGTGCCAGCAGTTGGATCGGCAGGGGGCGCGGGGCCAACGTCCTGACTTTC. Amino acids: CASSWIGRGRGANVLTF. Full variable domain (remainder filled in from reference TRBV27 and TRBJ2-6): EAQVTQNPRYLITVTGKKLTVTCSQNMNHEYMSWYRQDPGLGLRQIYYSMNVEVTDKGDVPEGYKVSRKEKRNFPLILESPSPNQTSLYFCASSWIGRGRGANVLTFGAGSRLTVL.

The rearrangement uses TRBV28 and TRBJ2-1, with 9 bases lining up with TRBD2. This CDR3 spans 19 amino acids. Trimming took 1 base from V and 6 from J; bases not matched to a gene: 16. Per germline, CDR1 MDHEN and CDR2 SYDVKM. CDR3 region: CASSLLPLAAGLALNEQFF. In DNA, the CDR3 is TGTGCCAGCAGTTTATTGCCCCTCGCTGCGGGACTAGCCCTCAATGAGCAGTTCTTC.

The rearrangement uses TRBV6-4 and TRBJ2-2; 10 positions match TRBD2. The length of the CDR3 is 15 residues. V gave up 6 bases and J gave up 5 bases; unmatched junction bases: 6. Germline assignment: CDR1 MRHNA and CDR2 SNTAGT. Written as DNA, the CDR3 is TGTGCCAGCAGCCCTAGCGGGGGCGGGACCGGGGAGCTGTTTTTT. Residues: CASSPSGGGTGELFF.

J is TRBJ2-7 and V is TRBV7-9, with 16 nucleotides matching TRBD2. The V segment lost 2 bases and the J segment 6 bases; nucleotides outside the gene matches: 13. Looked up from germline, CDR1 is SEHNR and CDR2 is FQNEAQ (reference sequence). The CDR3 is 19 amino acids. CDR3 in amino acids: CASSLKVGLAGGPGSEQYF. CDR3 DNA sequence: TGTGCCAGCAGCTTAAAAGTGGGACTAGCGGGGGGGCCTGGCTCCGAGCAGTACTTC.

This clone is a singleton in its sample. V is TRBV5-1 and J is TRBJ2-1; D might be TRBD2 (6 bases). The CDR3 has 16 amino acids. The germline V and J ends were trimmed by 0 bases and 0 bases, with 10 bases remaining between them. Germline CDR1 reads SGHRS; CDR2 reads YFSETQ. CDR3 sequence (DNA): TGCGCCAGCAGCTTGGCACCCGGGAGCTCCTACAATGAGCAGTTCTTC. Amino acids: CASSLAPGSSYNEQFF. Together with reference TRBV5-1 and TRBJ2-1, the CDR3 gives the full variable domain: KAGVTQTPRYLIKTRGQQVTLSCSPISGHRSVSWYQQTPGQGLQFLFEYFSETQRNKGNFPGRFSGRQFSNSRSEMNVSTLELGDSALYLCASSLAPGSSYNEQFFGPGTRLTVL.

In nucleotides, the CDR3 is TGCAGCGTTGCTCAGGGGGCAATGAACACTGAAGCTTTCTTT. Its protein is CSVAQGAMNTEAFF. The chain is built from TRBV29-1 and TRBJ1-1, with 8 bases fitting TRBD1. Germline V CDR1 and CDR2: SQVTM, ANQGSEA. After removal of 4 bases from V and 0 bases from J, the junction contained 4 bases not matched to a gene. The CDR3 is 14 amino acids.

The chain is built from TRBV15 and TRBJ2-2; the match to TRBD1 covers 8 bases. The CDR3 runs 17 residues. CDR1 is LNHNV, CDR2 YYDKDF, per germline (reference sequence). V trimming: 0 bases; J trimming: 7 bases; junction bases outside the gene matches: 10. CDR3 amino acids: CATSRETGGGSLGELFF. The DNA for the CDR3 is TGTGCCACCAGCAGAGAAACAGGGGGAGGTAGTCTCGGGGAGCTGTTTTTT.

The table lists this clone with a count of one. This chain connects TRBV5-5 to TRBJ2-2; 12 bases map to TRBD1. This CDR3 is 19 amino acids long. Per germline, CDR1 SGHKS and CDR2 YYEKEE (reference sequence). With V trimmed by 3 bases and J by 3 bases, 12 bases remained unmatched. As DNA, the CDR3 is TGTGCCAGCAGCTCCTTTACGGGACAGGGGGCCAGGGACACCGGGGAGCTGTTTTTT. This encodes CASSSFTGQGARDTGELFF.

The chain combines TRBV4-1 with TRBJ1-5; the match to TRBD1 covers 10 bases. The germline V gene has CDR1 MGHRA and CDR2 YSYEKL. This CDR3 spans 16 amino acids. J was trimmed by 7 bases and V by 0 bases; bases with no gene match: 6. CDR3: CASSQEGQGGNQPQHF. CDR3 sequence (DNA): TGCGCCAGCAGCCAAGAAGGACAGGGGGGGAACCAGCCCCAGCATTTT.

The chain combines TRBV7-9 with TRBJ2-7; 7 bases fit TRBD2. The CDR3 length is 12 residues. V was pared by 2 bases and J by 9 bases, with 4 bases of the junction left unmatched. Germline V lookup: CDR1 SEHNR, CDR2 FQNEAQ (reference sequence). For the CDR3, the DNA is TGTGCCAGCAGCTTATCGGGGGGAGGGCAGTACTTC. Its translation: CASSLSGGGQYF.

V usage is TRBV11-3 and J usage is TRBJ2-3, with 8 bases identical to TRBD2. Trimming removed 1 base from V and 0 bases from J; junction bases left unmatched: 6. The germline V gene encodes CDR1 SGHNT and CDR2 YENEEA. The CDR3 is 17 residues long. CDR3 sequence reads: CASSLASGSKSTDTQYF. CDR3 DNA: TGTGCCAGCAGCTTAGCCAGCGGGAGTAAAAGCACAGATACGCAGTATTTT.

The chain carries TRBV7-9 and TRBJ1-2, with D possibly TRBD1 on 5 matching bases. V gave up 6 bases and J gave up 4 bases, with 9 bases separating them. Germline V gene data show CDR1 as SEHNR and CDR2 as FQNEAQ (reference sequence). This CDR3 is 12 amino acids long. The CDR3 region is CASSRGSYGYTF. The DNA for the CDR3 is TGTGCCAGCAGTAGGGGAAGCTATGGCTACACCTTC.

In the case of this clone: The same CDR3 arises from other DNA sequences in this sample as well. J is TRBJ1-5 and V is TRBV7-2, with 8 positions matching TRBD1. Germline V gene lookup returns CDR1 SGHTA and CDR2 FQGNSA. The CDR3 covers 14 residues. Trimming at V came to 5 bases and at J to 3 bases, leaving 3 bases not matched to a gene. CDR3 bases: TGTGCCAGCAGCCAGACAGGGGTCAATCAGCCCCAGCATTTT. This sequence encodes CASSQTGVNQPQHF.

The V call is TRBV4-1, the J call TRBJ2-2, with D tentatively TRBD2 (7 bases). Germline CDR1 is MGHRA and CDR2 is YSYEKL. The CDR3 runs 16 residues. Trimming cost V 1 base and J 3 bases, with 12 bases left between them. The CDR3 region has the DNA TGCGCCAGCAGCCAAGTACCCGGGGGGCACACCGGGGAGCTGTTTTTT. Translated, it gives CASSQVPGGHTGELFF.

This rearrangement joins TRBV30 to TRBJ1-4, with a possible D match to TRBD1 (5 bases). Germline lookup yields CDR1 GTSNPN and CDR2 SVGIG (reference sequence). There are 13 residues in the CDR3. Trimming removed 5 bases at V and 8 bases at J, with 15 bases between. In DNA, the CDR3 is TGTGCCTGGGGGGGGGATCCAGCGGAAAAACTGTTTTTT. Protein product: CAWGGDPAEKLFF.

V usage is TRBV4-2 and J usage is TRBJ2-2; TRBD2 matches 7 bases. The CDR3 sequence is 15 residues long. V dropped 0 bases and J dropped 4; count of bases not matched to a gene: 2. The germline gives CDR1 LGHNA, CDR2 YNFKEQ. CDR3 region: CASSQDGGGTGELFF. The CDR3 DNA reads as TGTGCCAGCAGCCAAGATGGGGGGGGCACCGGGGAGCTGTTTTTT.

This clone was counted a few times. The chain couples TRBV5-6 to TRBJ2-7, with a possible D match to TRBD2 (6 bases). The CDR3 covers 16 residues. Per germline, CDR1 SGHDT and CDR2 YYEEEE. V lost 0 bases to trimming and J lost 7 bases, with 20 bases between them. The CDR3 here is CASSLAGTGPLWEQYF. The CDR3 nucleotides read TGTGCCAGCAGCTTGGCCGGGACTGGGCCCTTGTGGGAGCAGTACTTC.

The CDR3 nucleotides are TGTGCCAGCAGTGCCAGGGGGAGTGTGACTGAAGCTTTCTTT. The encoded protein is CASSARGSVTEAFF. The chain links TRBV6-5 to TRBJ1-1; 7 bases match TRBD1. Germline CDR1 is MNHEY and CDR2 is SVGAGI. CDR3 size: 14 residues. V gave up 5 bases and J gave up 5 bases; unmatched junction bases: 8.

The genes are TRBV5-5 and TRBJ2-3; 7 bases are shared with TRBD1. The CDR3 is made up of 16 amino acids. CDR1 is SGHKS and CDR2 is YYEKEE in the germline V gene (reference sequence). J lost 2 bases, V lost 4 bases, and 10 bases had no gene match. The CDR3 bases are TGTGCCAGCAGCCTACGGGACAGACCAGCCACAGATACGCAGTATTTT. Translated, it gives CASSLRDRPATDTQYF.

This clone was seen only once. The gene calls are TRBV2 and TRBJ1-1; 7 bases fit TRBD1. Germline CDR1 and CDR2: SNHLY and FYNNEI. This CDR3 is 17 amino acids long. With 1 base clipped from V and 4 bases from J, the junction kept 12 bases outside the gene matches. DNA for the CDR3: TGTGCCAGCAGTGAAGAGGCCCGGACAGGTAAAGGCACTGAAGCTTTCTTT. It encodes CASSEEARTGKGTEAFF.

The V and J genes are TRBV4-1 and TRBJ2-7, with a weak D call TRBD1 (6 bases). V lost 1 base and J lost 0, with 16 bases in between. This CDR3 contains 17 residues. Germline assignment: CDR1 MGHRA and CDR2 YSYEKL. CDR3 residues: CASSQGPGDRSSYEQYF. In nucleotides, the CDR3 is TGCGCCAGCAGCCAAGGCCCCGGAGACAGGAGCTCCTACGAGCAGTACTTC.